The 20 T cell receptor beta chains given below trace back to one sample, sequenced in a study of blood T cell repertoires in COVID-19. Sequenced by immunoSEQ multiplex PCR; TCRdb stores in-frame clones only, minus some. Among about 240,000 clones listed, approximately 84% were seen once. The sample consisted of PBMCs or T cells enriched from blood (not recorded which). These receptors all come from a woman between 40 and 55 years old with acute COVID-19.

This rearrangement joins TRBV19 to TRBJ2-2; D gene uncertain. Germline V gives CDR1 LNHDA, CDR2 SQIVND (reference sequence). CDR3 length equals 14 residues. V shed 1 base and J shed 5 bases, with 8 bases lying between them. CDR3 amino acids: CASSIARSTGELFF. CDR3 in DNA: TGTGCCAGTAGTATAGCCCGGAGTACCGGGGAGCTGTTTTTT.

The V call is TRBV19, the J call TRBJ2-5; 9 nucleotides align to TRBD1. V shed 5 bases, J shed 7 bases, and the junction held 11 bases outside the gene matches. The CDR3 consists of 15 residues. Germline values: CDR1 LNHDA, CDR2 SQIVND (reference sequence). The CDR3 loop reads CASSPSADRGGTQYF. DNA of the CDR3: TGTGCCAGTAGTCCATCTGCGGACAGGGGTGGGACCCAGTACTTC. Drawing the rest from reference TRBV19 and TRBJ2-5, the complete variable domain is DGGITQSPKYLFRKEGQNVTLSCEQNLNHDAMYWYRQDPGQGLRLIYYSQIVNDFQKGDIAEGYSVSREKKESFPLTVTSAQKNPTAFYLCASSPSADRGGTQYFGPGTRLLVL.

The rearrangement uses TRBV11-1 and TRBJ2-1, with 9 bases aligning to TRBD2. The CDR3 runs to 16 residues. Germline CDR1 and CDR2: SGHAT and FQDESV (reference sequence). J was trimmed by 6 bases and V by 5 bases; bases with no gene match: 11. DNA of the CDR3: TGTGCCAGCAGCCGAGGGGTAGCGGGAGAGGTCAATGAGCAGTTCTTC. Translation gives CASSRGVAGEVNEQFF.

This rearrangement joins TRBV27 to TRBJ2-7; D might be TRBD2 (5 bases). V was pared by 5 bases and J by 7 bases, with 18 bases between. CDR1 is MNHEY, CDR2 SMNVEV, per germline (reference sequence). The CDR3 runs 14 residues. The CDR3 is CASSLRSSVGEQYF. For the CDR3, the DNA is TGTGCCAGCAGTCTCAGGAGTAGCGTCGGGGAGCAGTACTTC.

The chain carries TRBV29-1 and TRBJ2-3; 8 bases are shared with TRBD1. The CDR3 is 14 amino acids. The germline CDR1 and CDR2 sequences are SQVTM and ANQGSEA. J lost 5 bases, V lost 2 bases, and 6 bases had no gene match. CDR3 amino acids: CSVERSRGQDTQYF. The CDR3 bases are TGCAGCGTTGAAAGGAGCAGGGGGCAAGATACGCAGTATTTT.

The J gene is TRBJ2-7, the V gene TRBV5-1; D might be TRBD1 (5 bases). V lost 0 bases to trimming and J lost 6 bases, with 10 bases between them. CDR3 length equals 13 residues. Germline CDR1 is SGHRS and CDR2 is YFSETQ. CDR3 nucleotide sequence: TGCGCCAGCAGCTTGGCTCAGGGCCCCGAGCAGTACTTC. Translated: CASSLAQGPEQYF. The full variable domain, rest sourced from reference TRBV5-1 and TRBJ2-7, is KAGVTQTPRYLIKTRGQQVTLSCSPISGHRSVSWYQQTPGQGLQFLFEYFSETQRNKGNFPGRFSGRQFSNSRSEMNVSTLELGDSALYLCASSLAQGPEQYFGPGTRLTVT.

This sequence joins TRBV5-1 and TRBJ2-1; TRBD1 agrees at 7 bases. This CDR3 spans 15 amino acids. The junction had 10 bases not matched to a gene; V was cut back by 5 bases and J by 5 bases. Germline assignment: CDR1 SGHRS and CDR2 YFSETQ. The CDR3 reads CASSPDGTGDNEQFF. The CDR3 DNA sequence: TGCGCCAGCAGTCCGGATGGTACAGGGGACAATGAGCAGTTCTTC.

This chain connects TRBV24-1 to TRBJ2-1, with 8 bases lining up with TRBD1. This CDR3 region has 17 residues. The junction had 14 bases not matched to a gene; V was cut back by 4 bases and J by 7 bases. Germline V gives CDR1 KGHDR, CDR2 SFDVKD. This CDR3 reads CATSDRGRGRGVNEQFF. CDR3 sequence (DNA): TGTGCCACCAGTGACCGGGGCAGGGGGCGTGGTGTTAATGAGCAGTTCTTC.

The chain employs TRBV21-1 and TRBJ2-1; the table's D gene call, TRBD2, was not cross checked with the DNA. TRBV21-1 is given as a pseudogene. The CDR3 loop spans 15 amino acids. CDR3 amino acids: CASRLPSEKTGEQFF. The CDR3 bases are TGTGCCAGCAGACTCCCTAGCGAGAAGACCGGGGAGCAGTTCTTC.

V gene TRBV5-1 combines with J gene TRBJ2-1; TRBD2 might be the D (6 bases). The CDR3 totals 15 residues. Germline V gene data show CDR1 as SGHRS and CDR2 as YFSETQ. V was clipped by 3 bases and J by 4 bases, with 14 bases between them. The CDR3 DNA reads TGCGCCAGCAGCTCCACTCCTAGCGCATACAATGAGCAGTTCTTC. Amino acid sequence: CASSSTPSAYNEQFF.

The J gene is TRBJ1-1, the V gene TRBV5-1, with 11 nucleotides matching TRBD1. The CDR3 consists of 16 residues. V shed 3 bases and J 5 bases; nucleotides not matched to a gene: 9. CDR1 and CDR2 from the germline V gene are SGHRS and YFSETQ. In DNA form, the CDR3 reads TGCGCCAGCAGCTCGGGAATGGACAGGGGGCGGACTGAAGCTTTCTTT. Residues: CASSSGMDRGRTEAFF.

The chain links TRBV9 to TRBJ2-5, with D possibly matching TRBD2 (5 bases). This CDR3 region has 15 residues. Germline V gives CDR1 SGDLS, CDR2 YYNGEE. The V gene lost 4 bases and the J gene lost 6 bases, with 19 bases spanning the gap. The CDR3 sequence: CASSPGEAPLKTQYF. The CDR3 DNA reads TGTGCCAGCAGCCCCGGGGAAGCCCCCCTAAAGACCCAGTACTTC.

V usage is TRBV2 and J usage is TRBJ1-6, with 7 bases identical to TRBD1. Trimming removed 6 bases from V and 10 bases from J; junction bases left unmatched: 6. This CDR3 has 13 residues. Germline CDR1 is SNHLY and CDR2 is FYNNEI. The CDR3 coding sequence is TGTGCCAGCAGAAACAGGGGTCAATCACCCCTCCACTTT. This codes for CASRNRGQSPLHF.

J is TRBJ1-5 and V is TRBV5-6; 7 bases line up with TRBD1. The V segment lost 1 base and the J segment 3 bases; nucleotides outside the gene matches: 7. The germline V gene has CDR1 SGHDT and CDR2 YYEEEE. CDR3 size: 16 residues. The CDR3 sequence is CASSLLAGGFNQPQHF. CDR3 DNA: TGTGCCAGCAGCTTGTTGGCAGGGGGGTTCAATCAGCCCCAGCATTTT.

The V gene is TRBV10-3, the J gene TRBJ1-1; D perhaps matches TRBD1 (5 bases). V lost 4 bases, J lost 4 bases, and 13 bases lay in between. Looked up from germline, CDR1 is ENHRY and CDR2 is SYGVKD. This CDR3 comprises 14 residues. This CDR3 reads CAISAVQGGTEAFF. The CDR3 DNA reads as TGTGCCATCAGTGCGGTCCAGGGCGGCACTGAAGCTTTCTTT.

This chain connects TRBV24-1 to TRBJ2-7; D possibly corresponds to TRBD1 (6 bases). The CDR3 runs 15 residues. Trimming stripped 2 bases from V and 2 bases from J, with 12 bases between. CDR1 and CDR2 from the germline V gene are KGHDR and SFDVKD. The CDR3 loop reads CATSDSRQGPYEQYF. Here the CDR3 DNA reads TGTGCCACCAGTGATTCGAGGCAGGGGCCCTACGAGCAGTACTTC.

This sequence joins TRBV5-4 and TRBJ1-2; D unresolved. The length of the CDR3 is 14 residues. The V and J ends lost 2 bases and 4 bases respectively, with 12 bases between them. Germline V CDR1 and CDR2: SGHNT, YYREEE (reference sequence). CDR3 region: CASSFRGFSYGYTF. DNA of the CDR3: TGTGCCAGCAGCTTTAGAGGGTTTAGCTATGGCTACACCTTC. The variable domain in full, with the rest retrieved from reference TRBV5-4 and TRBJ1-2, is ETGVTQSPTHLIKTRGQQVTLRCSSQSGHNTVSWYQQALGQGPQFIFQYYREEENGRGNFPPRFSGLQFPNYSSELNVNALELDDSALYLCASSFRGFSYGYTFGSGTRLTVV.

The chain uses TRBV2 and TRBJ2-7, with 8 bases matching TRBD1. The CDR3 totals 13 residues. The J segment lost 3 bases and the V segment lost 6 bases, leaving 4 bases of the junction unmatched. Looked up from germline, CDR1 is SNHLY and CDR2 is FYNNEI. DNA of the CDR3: TGTGCCAGCAGGAGACAGGGGTTCTACGAGCAGTACTTC. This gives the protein CASRRQGFYEQYF.

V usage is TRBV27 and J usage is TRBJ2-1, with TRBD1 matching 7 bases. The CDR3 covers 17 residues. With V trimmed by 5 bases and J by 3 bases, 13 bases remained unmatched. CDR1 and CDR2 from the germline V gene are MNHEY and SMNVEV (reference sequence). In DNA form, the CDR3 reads TGTGCCAGCAGTCCTACAGGGGCGCTGATAATCTACAATGAGCAGTTCTTC. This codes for CASSPTGALIIYNEQFF.

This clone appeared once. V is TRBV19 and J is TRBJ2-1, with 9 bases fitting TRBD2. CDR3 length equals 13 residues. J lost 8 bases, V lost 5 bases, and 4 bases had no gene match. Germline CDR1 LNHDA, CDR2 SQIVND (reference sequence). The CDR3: CASSGLAGDEQFF. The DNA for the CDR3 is TGTGCCAGTAGTGGGTTAGCGGGAGATGAGCAGTTCTTC.